The next 4 T cell receptor beta chains were all read from a single sample in a study of CD8 T cells in Susac syndrome. Random hexamers were used to reverse transcribe an amount of roughly 0.45 to 1 ug RNA. TCRdb re-derived calls from the immunoSEQ multiplex PCR reads in MiXCR, one entry per CDR3 protein. This sample yields roughly 200,000 distinct CDR3 sequences, of which about 95% are seen a single time; 0.085% to 0.12% belongs to the top ten. Sequencing input: CD4+ T cells from PBMCs. All receptors derive from a human donor in good health.

The chain recombines TRBV29-1 with TRBJ2-3; no clear D. The germline gives CDR1 SQVTM, CDR2 ANQGSEA. The CDR3 has 13 residues. Deletions cut 2 bases from V and 1 base from J, with 7 bases between. The CDR3 DNA reads TGCAGCGTTGAAACAAAAGGCACAGATACGCAGTATTTT. Its protein is CSVETKGTDTQYF.

The V call is TRBV7-8, the J call TRBJ1-1; 7 bases match TRBD1. Germline loops: CDR1 SGHVS, CDR2 FQNEAQ. CDR3 length equals 14 residues. Losses at the gene ends were 1 base for V and 10 bases for J; bases not matched to a gene: 9. The DNA for the CDR3 is TGTGCCAGCAGCTTAGAACTGGGGGACAGAGGAGCTTTCTTT. This sequence encodes CASSLELGDRGAFF.

The chain employs TRBV29-1 and TRBJ1-4, with D tentatively TRBD1 (5 bases). This CDR3 spans 12 amino acids. Per the germline V gene, CDR1 is SQVTM and CDR2 is ANQGSEA. The germline V and J ends were trimmed by 7 bases and 1 base, with 7 bases remaining between them. The CDR3 nucleotides read TGCAGCGGGGGCTTAACTAATGAAAAACTGTTTTTT. This codes for CSGGLTNEKLFF.

The chain recombines TRBV7-9 with TRBJ1-2, with unresolved D. V shed 2 bases and J shed 3 bases, with 7 bases lying between them. This CDR3 spans 13 amino acids. CDR1 SEHNR and CDR2 FQNEAQ come from the germline V gene (reference sequence). The CDR3 is CASSLLRDYGYTF. The CDR3 DNA follows: TGTGCCAGCAGCTTACTCCGGGACTATGGCTACACCTTC.